The subject of this entry is one TCR beta chain. No antigen is known for it. Other DNA sequences from this sample encode an identical CDR3 as well. The CDR3 sequence is 11 residues long. Germline V gene sequence: CDR1 SQVTM, CDR2 ANQGSEA. The data belong to a study of cytomegalovirus exposure and HLA in healthy donors. Study-level results: In most subjects, TCR beta sequences reportedly gave accurate predictions of HLA-A and HLA-B alleles. The productive fraction for most TCR beta V segments was about 87% or about 30% in an earlier analysis.

Researchers ran the PCR with 60 Vbeta and 13 Jbeta primers. Libraries were prepared by immunoSEQ multiplex PCR; TCRdb keeps only in-frame clonotypes and omits some of them. Of 200,000 or so clones listed, almost 80% were seen once; the top ten hold less than 4.5%. What was sequenced was PBMCs. This sequence joins TRBV29-1 and TRBJ1-2; D is unclear. The source is a male donor in good health and CMV-seronegative. The CDR3 is CSGGGQYGYTF. CDR3 coding DNA: TGCAGTGGCGGAGGGCAATATGGCTACACCTTC. Based on the CDR3 plus reference TRBV29-1 and TRBJ1-2, the full variable domain is SAVISQKPSRDICQRGTSLTIQCQVDSQVTMMFWYRQQPGQSLTLIATANQGSEATYESGFVIDKFPISRPNLTFSTLTVSNMSPEDSSIYLCSGGGQYGYTFGSGTRLTVV.